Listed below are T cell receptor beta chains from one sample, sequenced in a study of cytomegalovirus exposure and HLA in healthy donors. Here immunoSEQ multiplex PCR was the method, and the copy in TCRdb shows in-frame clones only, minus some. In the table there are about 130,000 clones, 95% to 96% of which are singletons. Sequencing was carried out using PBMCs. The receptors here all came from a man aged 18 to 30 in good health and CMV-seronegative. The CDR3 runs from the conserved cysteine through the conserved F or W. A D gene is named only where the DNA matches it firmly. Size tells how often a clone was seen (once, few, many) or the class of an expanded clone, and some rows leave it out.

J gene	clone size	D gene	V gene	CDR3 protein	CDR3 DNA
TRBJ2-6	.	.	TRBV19	CASRARAGANVLTF	TGTGCCAGTAGGGCGAGGGCCGGGGCCAACGTCCTGACTTTC
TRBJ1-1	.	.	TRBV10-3	CAISEEMNTEAFF	TGTGCCATCAGTGAGGAGATGAACACTGAAGCTTTCTTT
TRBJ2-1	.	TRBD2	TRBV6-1	CASSEMPGTSGNEQFF	TGTGCCAGCAGTGAAATGCCGGGGACTAGCGGTAATGAGCAGTTCTTC
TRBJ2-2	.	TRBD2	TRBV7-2	CASSLAVSGSGTGELFF	TGTGCCAGCAGCTTAGCGGTTAGCGGGAGTGGCACCGGGGAGCTGTTTTTT
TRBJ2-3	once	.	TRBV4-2	CASSQATRTDTQYF	TGTGCCAGCAGCCAAGCAACTCGCACAGATACGCAGTATTTT
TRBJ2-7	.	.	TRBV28	CATLSGNSVYEQYF	TGTGCCACCCTTAGCGGTAACTCCGTCTACGAGCAGTACTTC
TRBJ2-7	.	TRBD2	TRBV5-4	CASSLMGGNYEQYF	TGTGCCAGCAGCCTCATGGGGGGGAACTACGAGCAGTACTTC
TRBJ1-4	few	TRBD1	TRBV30	CACARDRNEKLFF	TGTGCCTGTGCCCGGGACAGGAATGAAAAACTGTTTTTT
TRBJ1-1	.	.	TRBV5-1	CASSFGGGKAFF	TGCGCCAGCAGCTTTGGGGGGGGCAAAGCTTTCTTT
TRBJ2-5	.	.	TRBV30	CAFSGDYQETQYF	TGTGCCTTTAGCGGAGATTACCAAGAGACCCAGTACTTC
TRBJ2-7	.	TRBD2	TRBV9	CASSVDGRPDYEQYF	TGTGCCAGCAGCGTAGACGGGAGGCCAGACTACGAGCAGTACTTC
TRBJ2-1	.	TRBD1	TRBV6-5	CASSPPDRGNNEQFF	TGTGCCAGCAGTCCCCCGGACAGGGGGAACAATGAGCAGTTCTTC
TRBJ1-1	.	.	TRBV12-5	CASAWGGLNTEAFF	TGTGCTAGTGCCTGGGGCGGATTGAACACTGAAGCTTTCTTT
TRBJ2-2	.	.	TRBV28	CASSFLTRDSNTGELFF	TGTGCCAGCAGTTTTCTTACGCGGGACTCGAACACCGGGGAGCTGTTTTTT
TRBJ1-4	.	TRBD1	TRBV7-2	CASSSRDRGVTNEKLFF	TGTGCCAGCAGCTCCCGGGACAGGGGGGTCACTAATGAAAAACTGTTTTTT
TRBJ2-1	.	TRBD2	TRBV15	CATSIRLAGGDEQFF	TGTGCCACCAGCATCAGACTAGCGGGAGGGGATGAGCAGTTCTTC
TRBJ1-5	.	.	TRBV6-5	CASRLRVGGNQPQHF	TGTGCCAGCAGACTCAGGGTTGGGGGCAATCAGCCCCAGCATTTT
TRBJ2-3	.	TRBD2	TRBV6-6	CASSYLAGVGDTQYF	TGTGCCAGCAGTTACCTAGCGGGAGTGGGAGATACGCAGTATTTT
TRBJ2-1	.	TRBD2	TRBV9	CASSATSGRAENEQFF	TGTGCCAGCAGCGCGACTAGCGGGAGGGCCGAGAATGAGCAGTTCTTC
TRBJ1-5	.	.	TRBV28	CASSPDSWSNQPQHF	TGTGCCAGCAGTCCAGACAGTTGGTCCAATCAGCCCCAGCATTTT
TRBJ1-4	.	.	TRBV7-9	CASSPRGGYATNEKLFF	TGTGCCAGCAGTCCCCGGGGAGGGTATGCAACTAATGAAAAACTGTTTTTT
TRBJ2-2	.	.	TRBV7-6	CASSLEGGRTGELFF	TGTGCCAGCAGCTTAGAGGGAGGTAGAACCGGGGAGCTGTTTTTT
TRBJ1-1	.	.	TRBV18	CASSLDRMSLNTEAFF	TGTGCCAGCTCCCTTGACAGGATGAGCTTGAACACTGAAGCTTTCTTT
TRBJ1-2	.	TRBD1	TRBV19	CASSRTGENYGYTF	TGTGCCAGTAGTCGGACAGGCGAGAACTATGGCTACACCTTC
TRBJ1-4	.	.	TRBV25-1	CASTRKGGLNEKLFF	TGTGCCAGCACCAGAAAGGGGGGGTTAAATGAAAAACTGTTTTTT
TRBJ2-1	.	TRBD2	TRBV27	CASRTSGINEQFF	TGTGCCAGCCGTACTAGCGGGATCAATGAGCAGTTCTTC
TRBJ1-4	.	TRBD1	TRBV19	CASSQQGIDEKLFF	TGTGCCAGTAGTCAACAGGGGATTGATGAAAAACTGTTTTTT
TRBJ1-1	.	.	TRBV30	CASDPAAVAFF	TGTGCCTCGGATCCTGCGGCGGTAGCTTTCTTT
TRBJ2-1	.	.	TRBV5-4	CASSLGSLRQNNEQFF	TGTGCCAGCAGCTTGGGGTCATTGCGGCAGAACAATGAGCAGTTCTTC
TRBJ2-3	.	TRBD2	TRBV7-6	CASSQSGTEGDTQYF	TGTGCCAGCAGCCAGAGCGGGACTGAAGGAGATACGCAGTATTTT
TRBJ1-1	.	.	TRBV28	CASSPLRTANTEAFF	TGTGCCAGCAGTCCCCTAAGGACAGCGAACACTGAAGCTTTCTTT
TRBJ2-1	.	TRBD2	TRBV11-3	CASSTIAGFGFF	TGTGCCAGCAGCACGATAGCGGGGTTTGGGTTCTTC
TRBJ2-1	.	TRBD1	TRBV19	CASSVDRVIGNEQFF	TGTGCCAGTAGTGTGGACAGGGTGATCGGCAATGAGCAGTTCTTC
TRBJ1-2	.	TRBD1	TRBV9	CASSVARTGQDGYTF	TGTGCCAGCAGCGTAGCCCGGACAGGGCAGGATGGCTACACCTTC
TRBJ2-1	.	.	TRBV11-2	CASSWAMGSYNEQFF	TGTGCCAGCAGCTGGGCAATGGGCTCCTACAATGAGCAGTTCTTC
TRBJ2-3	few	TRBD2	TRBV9	CASSVASGRAIDTQYF	TGTGCCAGCAGCGTAGCTAGCGGGAGGGCCATAGATACGCAGTATTTT
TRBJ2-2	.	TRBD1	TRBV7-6	CASRRTGGPGELFF	TGTGCCAGCAGAAGGACAGGGGGCCCCGGGGAGCTGTTTTTT
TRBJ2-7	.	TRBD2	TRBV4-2	CASSRNPGLGSSYEQYF	TGTGCCAGCAGCCGCAATCCGGGACTAGGGAGCTCCTACGAGCAGTACTTC
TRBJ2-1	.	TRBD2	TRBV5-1	CASSLVGGRGPSANEQFF	TGCGCCAGCAGCTTGGTGGGCGGGAGAGGACCCTCCGCCAATGAGCAGTTCTTC
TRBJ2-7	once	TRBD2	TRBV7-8	CASTWTSSSYEQYF	TGTGCCAGCACTTGGACTAGCTCCTCCTACGAGCAGTACTTC
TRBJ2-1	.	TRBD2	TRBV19	CASTRTSGGANEQFF	TGTGCCAGTACCCGAACTAGCGGAGGAGCTAATGAGCAGTTCTTC
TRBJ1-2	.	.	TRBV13	CASSPGSLVGYTF	TGTGCCAGCAGCCCCGGGTCGTTGGTTGGCTACACCTTC
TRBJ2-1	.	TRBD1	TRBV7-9	CASSSKTGGFNEQFF	TGTGCCAGCAGCTCCAAGACAGGGGGCTTCAATGAGCAGTTCTTC
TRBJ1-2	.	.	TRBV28	CASSHPDRPYGYTF	TGTGCCAGCAGTCACCCCGACAGACCCTATGGCTACACCTTC
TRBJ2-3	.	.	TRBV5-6	CASSLGRWYGF	TGTGCCAGCAGCTTGGGGAGGTGGTATGGTTTT
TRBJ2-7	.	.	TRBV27	CASQKASSYEQYF	TGTGCCAGCCAGAAAGCGAGCTCCTACGAGCAGTACTTC
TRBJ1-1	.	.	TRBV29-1	CSVASTTGAEAFF	TGCAGCGTTGCCTCAACGACGGGGGCTGAAGCTTTCTTT
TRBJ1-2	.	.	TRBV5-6	CASSLGPGGYTF	TGTGCCAGCAGCTTGGGTCCAGGGGGCTACACCTTC
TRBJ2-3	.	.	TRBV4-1	CASSHPDTAPTDTQYF	TGCGCCAGCAGCCATCCCGACACTGCCCCTACAGATACGCAGTATTTT
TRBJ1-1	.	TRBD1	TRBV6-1	CASRRQGNTEAFF	TGTGCCAGCAGGCGACAGGGGAACACTGAAGCTTTCTTT
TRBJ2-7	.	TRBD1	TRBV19	CASSIRSDRDGEQYF	TGTGCCAGTAGTATCCGATCGGACAGGGACGGCGAGCAGTACTTC
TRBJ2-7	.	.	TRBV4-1	CASSPVGGAGAYEQYF	TGCGCCAGCAGCCCGGTGGGGGGAGCCGGAGCCTACGAGCAGTACTTC
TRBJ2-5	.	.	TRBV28	CASSSPVGDSYWETQYF	TGTGCCAGCAGTTCCCCTGTGGGCGACAGCTATTGGGAGACCCAGTACTTC
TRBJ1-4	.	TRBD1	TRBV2	CASSRDRNNEKLFF	TGTGCCAGCAGCCGGGACAGGAATAATGAAAAACTGTTTTTT
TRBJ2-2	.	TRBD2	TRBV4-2	CASSQERLAADTGELFF	TGTGCCAGCAGCCAAGAGAGGCTAGCGGCAGACACCGGGGAGCTGTTTTTT
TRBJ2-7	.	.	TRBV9	CASSAGIPYEQYF	TGTGCCAGCAGCGCCGGGATTCCCTACGAGCAGTACTTC
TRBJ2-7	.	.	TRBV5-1	CASRNSPIYEQYF	TGCGCCAGCCGAAACTCGCCAATCTACGAGCAGTACTTC
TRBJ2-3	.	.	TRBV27	CASSSPPVDTQYF	TGTGCCAGCAGTTCCCCCCCTGTAGATACGCAGTATTTT
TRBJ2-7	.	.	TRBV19	CASTSNSAREQYF	TGTGCCAGTACCTCTAATAGCGCGCGCGAGCAGTACTTC